This T cell receptor beta chain came from a study of shared clonotypes between healthy human individuals (dated by TCRdb to 2019 to 2021). Concerning the study at large: Two women and three men aged 18 to 49 years were included in the cohort. To estimate repertoire size and how much clonotypes are shared between individuals, the study performed deep sequencing of blood TCR repertoires from roughly five healthy adults. To increase sequencing depth and limit assay-specific biases, different laboratories used diverse techniques to prepare libraries and sequence TCR repertoires. Each donor's leukapheresis produced roughly between about 0.8 and 10 billion PBMCs. Findings and caveats that apply to the study as a whole: Because the study included only a small number of donors, the genetic and exposure-history diversity represented was limited. Pairwise subsampling led to the expectation that sequencing depth would affect the degree of clonotype sharing among donors. Sampling was restricted to blood, and TCR repertoires in tissue are likely to differ from TCR repertoires in blood.

Details on this clone: What antigen it recognizes has not been identified. Nothing much larger sits one base from this clone, and base qualities are not available.

As encoded in the germline V gene (reference sequence), CDR1 is SEHNR while CDR2 is FQNEAQ. The CDR3 runs 15 residues from the cysteine to the phenylalanine. Here the CDR3 DNA is all that survives: 45 bases in frame from base 1. V is cut back by 0 bases and J by 8 bases, with 9 bases in the junction unmatched. Donors were healthy HIV-negative adults with no recently reported acute infections or vaccinations. Every donor was a Caucasian adult residing in Nashville, Tennessee, USA. For unsorted samples, tens of millions of PBMCs were counted, and genomic DNA was extracted using the QIAamp DNA Blood Mini kit. After blood collection by leukapheresis, PBMCs were isolated using Ficoll-Histopaque density gradient centrifugation and then cryopreserved in the vapor phase of liquid nitrogen. TCR CDR3 regions were amplified from genomic DNA by multiplex PCR using the deep immunoSEQ assay. For each cell subset, the extracted genomic DNA was distributed evenly across all wells of several immunoSEQ 96-well plates, and each plate served as one replicate. For unsorted PBMC, each replicate PCR was loaded with roughly 270 ng genomic DNA, equivalent to about 30,000 T cell genomes. Ten immunoSEQ deep assay plates were used to sequence unsorted PBMC genomic DNA. Purified libraries were measured with a Qubit 3.0 fluorometer, size-checked on a Bioanalyzer 2100, and measured again with the KAPA Library Quantification kit. Every immunoSEQ 96-well plate was sequenced on a separate single-read 150-cycle Illumina NextSeq 550 flow cell. On the authors' methods: Because only junctional sequences without quality scores were contained in the immunoSEQ output, filtering matching that applied to full-length reads could not be performed. To assign V/J genes and CDR3, sequences were annotated using PyIR, a Python wrapper for IgBLAST v1.9, with IMGT germline references. Reads were removed for weak V/J assignments (E-value above 1e-6), missing CDR3, stop codons, out-of-frame junctions, or ambiguous translated residues. V3J clonotypes were defined as sequences sharing the same inferred V gene, J gene, and CDR3 amino acid sequence. To compute the percentage overlap between repertoires, the number of shared unique clonotypes was divided by the size of the smaller repertoire. Repertoire richness was assessed with RTK rarefaction, the Chao1 estimator, and Recon v2.1 estimates of unobserved clonotypes. The clones in this table, taken by TCRdb from immuneACCESS, are in-frame only. Not every clone is retained; where verified, under half of the shortfall comes from an unresolved V gene, and the cause of the rest is unknown. The V and J calls and clone size were taken over from that table, and D and trimming were inferred from the DNA. For this sample there are about 560,000 clones; about 80% appear just once. The ten largest clones represent 12% of the sample.

The sequencing input was PBMCs. The sequence is built from TRBV7-9 and TRBJ1-2; 7 bases in the junction line up with TRBD1. The TCR sequence derives from a middle-aged woman in good health. Some clones in this sample may be carry-over from other donors' samples. The CDR3: CASSLARDSWEGYTF. The bases read TGTGCCAGCAGCTTAGCAAGGGACAGCTGGGAAGGCTACACCTTC.